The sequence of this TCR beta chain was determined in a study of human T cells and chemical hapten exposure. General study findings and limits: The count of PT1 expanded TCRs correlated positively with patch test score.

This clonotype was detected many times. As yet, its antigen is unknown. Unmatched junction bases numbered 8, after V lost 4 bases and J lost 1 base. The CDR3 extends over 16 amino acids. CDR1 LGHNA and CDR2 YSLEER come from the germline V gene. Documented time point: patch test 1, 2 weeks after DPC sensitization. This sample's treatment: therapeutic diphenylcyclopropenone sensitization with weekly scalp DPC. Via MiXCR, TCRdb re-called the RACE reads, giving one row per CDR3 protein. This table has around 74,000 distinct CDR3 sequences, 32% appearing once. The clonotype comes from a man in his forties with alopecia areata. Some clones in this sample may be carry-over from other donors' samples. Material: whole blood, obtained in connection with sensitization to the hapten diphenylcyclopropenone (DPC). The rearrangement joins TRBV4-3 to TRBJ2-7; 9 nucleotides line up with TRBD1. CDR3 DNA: TGCGCCAGCAGCCCACACTCCGGGACAGGGTCCTACGAGCAGTACTTC. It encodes CASSPHSGTGSYEQYF.